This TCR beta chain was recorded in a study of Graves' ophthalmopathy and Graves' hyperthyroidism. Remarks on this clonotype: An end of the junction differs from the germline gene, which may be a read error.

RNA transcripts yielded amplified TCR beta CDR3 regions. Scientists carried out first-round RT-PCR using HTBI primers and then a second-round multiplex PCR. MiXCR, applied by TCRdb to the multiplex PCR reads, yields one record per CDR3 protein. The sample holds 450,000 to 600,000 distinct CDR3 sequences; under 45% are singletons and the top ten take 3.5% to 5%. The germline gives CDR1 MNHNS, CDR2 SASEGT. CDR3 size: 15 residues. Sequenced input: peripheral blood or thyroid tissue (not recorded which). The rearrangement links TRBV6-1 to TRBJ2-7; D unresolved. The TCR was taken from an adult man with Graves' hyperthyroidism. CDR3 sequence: CASTQGRNPSYEQSF. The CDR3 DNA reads TGTGCCAGCACACAAGGACGGAACCCCTCCTACGAGCAGTCCTTC.